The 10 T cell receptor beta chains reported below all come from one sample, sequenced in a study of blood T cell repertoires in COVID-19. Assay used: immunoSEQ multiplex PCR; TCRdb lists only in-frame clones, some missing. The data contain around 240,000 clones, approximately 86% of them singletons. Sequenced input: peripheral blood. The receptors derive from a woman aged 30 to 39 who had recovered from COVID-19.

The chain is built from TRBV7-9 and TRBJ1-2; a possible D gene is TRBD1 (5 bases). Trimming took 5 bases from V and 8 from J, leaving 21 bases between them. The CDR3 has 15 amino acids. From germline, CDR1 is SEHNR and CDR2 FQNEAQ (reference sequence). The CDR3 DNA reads TGTGCCAGCAGCAAGCATGGGACGGACTATGAAGGCTACACCTTC. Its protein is CASSKHGTDYEGYTF.

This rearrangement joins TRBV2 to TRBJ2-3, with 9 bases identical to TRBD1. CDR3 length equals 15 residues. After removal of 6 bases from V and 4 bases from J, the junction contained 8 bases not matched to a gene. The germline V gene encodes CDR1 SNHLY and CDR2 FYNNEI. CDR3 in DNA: TGTGCCAGCAGAGGGACAGGGATATCTTCAGATACGCAGTATTTT. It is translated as CASRGTGISSDTQYF. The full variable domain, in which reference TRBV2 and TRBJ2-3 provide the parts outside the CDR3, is EPEVTQTPSHQVTQMGQEVILRCVPISNHLYFYWYRQILGQKVEFLVSFYNNEISEKSEIFDDQFSVERPDGSNFTLKIRSTKLEDSAMYFCASRGTGISSDTQYFGPGTRLTVL.

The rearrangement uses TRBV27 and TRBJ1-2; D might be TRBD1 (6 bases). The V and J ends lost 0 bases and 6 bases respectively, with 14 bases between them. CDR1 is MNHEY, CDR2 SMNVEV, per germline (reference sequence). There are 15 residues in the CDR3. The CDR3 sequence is CASSLSTNRAHGYTF. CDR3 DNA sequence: TGTGCCAGCAGTTTATCTACTAACAGGGCCCATGGCTACACCTTC.

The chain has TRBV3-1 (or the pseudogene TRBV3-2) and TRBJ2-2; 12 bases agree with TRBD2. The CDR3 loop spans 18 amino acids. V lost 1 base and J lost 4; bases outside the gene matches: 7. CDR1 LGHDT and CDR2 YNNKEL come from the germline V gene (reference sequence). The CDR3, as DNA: TGTGCCAGCAGCCAAGCCCCTAGCGGGGGGGCCTTCACCGGGGAGCTGTTTTTT. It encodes CASSQAPSGGAFTGELFF.

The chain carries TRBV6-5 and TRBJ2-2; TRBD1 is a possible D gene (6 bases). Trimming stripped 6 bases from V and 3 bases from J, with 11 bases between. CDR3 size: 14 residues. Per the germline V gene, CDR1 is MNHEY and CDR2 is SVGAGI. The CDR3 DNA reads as TGTGCCAGCAGCCCGGGACAAGACACCGGGGAGCTGTTTTTT. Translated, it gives CASSPGQDTGELFF.

CDR3 bases: TGTGCCAGCAGTTTTCTGCCGAGCGGCTACACCTTC. Its translation is CASSFLPSGYTF. The genes are TRBV12-3 or TRBV12-4 and TRBJ1-2; D call uncertain. The V gene lost 3 bases and the J gene lost 8 bases, with 10 bases spanning the gap. This CDR3 spans 12 amino acids.

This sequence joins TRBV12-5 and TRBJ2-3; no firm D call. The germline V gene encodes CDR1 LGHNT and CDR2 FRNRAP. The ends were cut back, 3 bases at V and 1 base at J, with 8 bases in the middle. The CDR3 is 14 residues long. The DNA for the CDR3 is TGTGCTAGTGGTTTCAACTTCCGCACAGATACGCAGTATTTT. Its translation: CASGFNFRTDTQYF.

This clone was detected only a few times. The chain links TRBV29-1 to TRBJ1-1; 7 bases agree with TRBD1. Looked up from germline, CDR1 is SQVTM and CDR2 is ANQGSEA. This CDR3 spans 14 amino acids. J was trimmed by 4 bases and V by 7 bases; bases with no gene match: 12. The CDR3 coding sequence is TGCAGCGCCAAACAGGGGCCCAGGCCCACTGAAGCTTTCTTT. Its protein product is CSAKQGPRPTEAFF.

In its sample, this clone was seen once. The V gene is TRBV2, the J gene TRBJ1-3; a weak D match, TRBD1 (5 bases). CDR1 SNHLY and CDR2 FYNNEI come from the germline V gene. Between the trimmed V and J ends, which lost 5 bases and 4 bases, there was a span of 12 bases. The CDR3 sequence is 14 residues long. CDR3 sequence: CASSSQVLGNTIYF. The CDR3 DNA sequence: TGTGCCAGCAGTTCACAGGTTCTCGGAAACACCATATATTTT.

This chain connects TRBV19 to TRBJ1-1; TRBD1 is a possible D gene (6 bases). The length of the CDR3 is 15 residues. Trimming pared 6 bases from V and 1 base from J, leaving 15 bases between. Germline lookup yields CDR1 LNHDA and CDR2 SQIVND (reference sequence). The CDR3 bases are TGTGCCAGTAGCCTTCAGCAGGGGCGGAACACTGAAGCTTTCTTT. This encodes CASSLQQGRNTEAFF.